This TCR beta chain is drawn from a study of cytomegalovirus exposure and HLA in healthy donors. Comment on this clone: Its antigen is not identified.

Per the germline V gene, CDR1 is SEHNR and CDR2 is FQNEAQ (reference sequence). Deletions cut 10 bases from V and 3 bases from J, with 19 bases between. This CDR3 is 14 amino acids long. It was with 60 Vbeta and 13 Jbeta primers that the PCR ran. Method: immunoSEQ multiplex PCR; TCRdb's copy keeps in-frame clones and lacks some. The data hold over 100,000 clones, with about 76% observed a single time. The study, taken as a whole, reports: The study reported that TCR beta sequences accurately predicted HLA-A and HLA-B alleles in most subjects. Later on, an analysis showed TCR association rates differing by HLA locus, with DRB1 the most and HLA-C the fewest.

This TCR was recovered from a woman aged 25 to 39 in good health and CMV-seronegative. The chain combines TRBV7-9 with TRBJ2-7, with TRBD1 as a possible D gene (6 bases). Sequenced sample: PBMCs. CDR3 amino acids: CAIDRFDRNYEQYF. In DNA, the CDR3 is TGTGCCATTGATCGTTTCGACAGGAACTACGAGCAGTACTTC. The whole variable domain, filled in from reference TRBV7-9 and TRBJ2-7, reads DTGVSQNPRHKITKRGQNVTFRCDPISEHNRLYWYRQTLGQGPEFLTYFQNEAQLEKSRLLSDRFSAERPKGSFSTLEIQRTEQGDSAMYLCAIDRFDRNYEQYFGPGTRLTVT.